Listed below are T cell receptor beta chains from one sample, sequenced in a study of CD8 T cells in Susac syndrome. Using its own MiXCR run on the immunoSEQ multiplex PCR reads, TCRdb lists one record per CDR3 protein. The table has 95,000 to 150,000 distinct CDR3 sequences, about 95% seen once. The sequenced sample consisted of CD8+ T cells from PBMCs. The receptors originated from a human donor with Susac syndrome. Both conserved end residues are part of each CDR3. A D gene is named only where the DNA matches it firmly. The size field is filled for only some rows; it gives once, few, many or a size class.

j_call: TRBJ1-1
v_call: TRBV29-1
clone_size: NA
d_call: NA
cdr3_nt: TGCAGCGTTGCTCAAGGGTTGAACACTGAAGCTTTCTTT
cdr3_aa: CSVAQGLNTEAFF

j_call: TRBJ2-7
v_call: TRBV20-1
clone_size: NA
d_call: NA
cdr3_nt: TGCAGTGCTCTGATAGAGGACAGCTCCTACGAGCAGTACTTC
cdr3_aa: CSALIEDSSYEQYF

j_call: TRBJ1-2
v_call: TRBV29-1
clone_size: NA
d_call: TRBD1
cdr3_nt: TGCAGCGTCCAGGGGGACTATGGCTACACCTTC
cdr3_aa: CSVQGDYGYTF

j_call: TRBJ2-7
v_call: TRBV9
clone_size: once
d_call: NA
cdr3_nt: TGTGCCAGCAGTGAAACCGGGACTTACTACGAGCAGTACTTC
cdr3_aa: CASSETGTYYEQYF

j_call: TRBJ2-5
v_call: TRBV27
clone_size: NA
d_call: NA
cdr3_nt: TGTGCCACCTCCGGGAAGTTGGGCAGAGAGACCCAGTACTTC
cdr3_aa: CATSGKLGRETQYF

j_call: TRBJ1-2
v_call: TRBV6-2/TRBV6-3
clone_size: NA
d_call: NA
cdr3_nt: TGTGCCAGCAGTGACCAACAGGGAAGAGGCTATGGCTACACCTTC
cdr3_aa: CASSDQQGRGYGYTF

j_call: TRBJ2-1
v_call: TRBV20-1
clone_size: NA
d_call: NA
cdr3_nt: TGCAGTGCTAGTCCGACTGAGCAGTTCTTC
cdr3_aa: CSASPTEQFF

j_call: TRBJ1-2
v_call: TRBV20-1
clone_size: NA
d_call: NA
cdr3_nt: TGCAGTGCTCGGGGAACAGGGACTAACTATGGCTACACCTTC
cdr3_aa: CSARGTGTNYGYTF

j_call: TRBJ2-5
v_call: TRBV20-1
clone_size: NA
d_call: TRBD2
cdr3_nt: TGCAGTGCTAGAGAGTATGCGGGCGGGGGGGCGAGGATCGAGACCCAGTACTTC
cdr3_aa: CSAREYAGGGARIETQYF

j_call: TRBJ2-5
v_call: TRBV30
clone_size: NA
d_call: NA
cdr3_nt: TGTGCCTGGACCGGGGACGACGCAGAGACCCAGTACTTC
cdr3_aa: CAWTGDDAETQYF

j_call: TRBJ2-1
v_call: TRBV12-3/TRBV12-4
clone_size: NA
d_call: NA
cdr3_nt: TGTGCCAGCGCCTCGGGGAGCAATGAGCAGTTCTTC
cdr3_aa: CASASGSNEQFF

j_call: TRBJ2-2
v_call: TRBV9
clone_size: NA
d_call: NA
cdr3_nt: TGTGCCAGCATGAGGCAAAACACCGGGGAGCTGTTTTTT
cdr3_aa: CASMRQNTGELFF

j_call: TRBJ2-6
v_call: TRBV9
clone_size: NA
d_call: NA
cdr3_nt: TGTGCCAGCAGCGTAGGACAATCTGGGGCCAACGTCCTGACTTTC
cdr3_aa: CASSVGQSGANVLTF

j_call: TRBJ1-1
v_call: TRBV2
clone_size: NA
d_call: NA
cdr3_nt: TGTGCCAGCAGTGTAAGCCCCTTGGGCACTGAAGCTTTCTTT
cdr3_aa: CASSVSPLGTEAFF

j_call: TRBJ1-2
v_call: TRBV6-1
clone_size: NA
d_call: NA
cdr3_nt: TGTGCCAGCAGTGAACCCGGGACGGGCGACGGGGAGGGCTACACCTTC
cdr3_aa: CASSEPGTGDGEGYTF

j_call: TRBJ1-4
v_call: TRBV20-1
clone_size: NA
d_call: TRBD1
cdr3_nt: TGCAGTGCTTCCGGGACAGGGTATGAAAAACTGTTTTTT
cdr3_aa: CSASGTGYEKLFF

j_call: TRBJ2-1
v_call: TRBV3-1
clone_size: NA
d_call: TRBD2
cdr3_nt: TGTGCCAGCAGCTACCGCCGACTAGCGGGGGCGGGGAATGAGCAGTTCTTC
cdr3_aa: CASSYRRLAGAGNEQFF